Listed below are T cell receptor beta chains from one sample, sequenced in a study of OX40 agonist ivuxolimab in advanced cancers. Sequencing used immunoSEQ multiplex PCR; TCRdb keeps in-frame clones, though not all of them. The sample has about 150,000 clones; more than 85% are singletons. The sequencing here drew on CD4+ or CD8+ T cells sorted from blood, taken in a trial of the OX40 agonist ivuxolimab. These receptors all stem from an adult with an advanced solid tumor such as melanoma, head and neck, liver or kidney cancer. The CDR3 runs from the conserved cysteine through the conserved F or W.

>TRBV15|TRBJ2-1
CATSRGTDSSYNEQFF
>TRBV19|TRBJ1-2
CASSTTGTNYGYTF
>TRBV19|TRBJ1-2
CASSIATTNYGYTF
>TRBV28|TRBJ2-3
CAGGTSGTDTQYF
>TRBV4-1|TRBJ2-7
CASSQDRQGSYEQYF
>TRBV7-2|TRBJ1-2
CASSPSTQGLYGYTF
>TRBV6-5|TRBJ2-2
CAAGGPVGAGELFF
>TRBV7-2|TRBJ2-7
CASSLLAATYEQYF
>TRBV18|TRBJ2-3
CASSPPIRTDTQYF
>TRBV5-8|TRBJ1-1
CASSLRLLNTEAFF
>TRBV5-1|TRBJ2-3
CASSSEGGTDTQYF